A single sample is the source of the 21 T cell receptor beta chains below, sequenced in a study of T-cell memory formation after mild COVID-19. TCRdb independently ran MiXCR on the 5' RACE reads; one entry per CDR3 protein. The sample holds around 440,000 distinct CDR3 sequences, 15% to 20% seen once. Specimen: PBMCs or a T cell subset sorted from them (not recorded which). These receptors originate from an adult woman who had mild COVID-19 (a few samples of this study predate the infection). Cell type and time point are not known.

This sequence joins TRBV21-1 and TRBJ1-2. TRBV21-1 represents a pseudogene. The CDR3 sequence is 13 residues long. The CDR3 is CASREGWVYGYTF. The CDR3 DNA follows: TGTGCCAGTAGAGAAGGCTGGGTCTATGGCTACACCTTC.

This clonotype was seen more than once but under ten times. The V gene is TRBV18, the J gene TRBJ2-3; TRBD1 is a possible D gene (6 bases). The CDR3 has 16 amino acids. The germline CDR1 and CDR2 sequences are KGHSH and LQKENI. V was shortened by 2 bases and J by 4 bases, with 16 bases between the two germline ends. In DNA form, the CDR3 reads TGTGCCAGCTCACCAACGGGCTCACAGGGCCCAGATACGCAGTATTTT. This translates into CASSPTGSQGPDTQYF.

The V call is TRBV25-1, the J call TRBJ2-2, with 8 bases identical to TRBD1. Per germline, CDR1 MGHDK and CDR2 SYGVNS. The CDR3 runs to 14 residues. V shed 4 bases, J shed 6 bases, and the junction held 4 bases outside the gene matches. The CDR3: CASSARTGSGELFF. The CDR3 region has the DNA TGTGCCAGCAGTGCCCGGACAGGGTCCGGGGAGCTGTTTTTT. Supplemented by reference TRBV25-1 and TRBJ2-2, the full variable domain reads EADIYQTPRYLVIGTGKKITLECSQTMGHDKMYWYQQDPGMELHLIHYSYGVNSTEKGDLSSESTVSRIRTEHFPLTLESARPSHTSQYLCASSARTGSGELFFGEGSRLTVL.

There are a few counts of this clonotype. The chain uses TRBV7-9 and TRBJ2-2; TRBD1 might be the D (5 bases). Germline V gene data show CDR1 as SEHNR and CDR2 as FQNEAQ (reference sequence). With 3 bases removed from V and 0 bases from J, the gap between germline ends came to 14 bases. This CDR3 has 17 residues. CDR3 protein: CASSFGRVVANTGELFF. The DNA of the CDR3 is TGTGCCAGCAGCTTTGGCAGGGTGGTGGCGAACACCGGGGAGCTGTTTTTT.

In DNA form, the CDR3 reads TGTGCCAGCAGCGCTCCCACAGGGAAAACTTACAATGAGCAGTTCTTC. It specifies CASSAPTGKTYNEQFF. V and J are TRBV9 and TRBJ2-1; D is possibly TRBD1 (6 bases). This CDR3 is built from 16 residues. The germline V gene has CDR1 SGDLS and CDR2 YYNGEE. With 3 bases removed from V and 4 bases from J, the gap between germline ends came to 17 bases.

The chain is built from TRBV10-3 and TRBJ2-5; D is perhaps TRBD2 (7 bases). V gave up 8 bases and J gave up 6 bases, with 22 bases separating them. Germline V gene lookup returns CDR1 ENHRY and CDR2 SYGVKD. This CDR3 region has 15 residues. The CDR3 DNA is TGTGCCATCTCCCTTGGGACATGGGGGGGGAAGACCCAGTACTTC. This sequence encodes CAISLGTWGGKTQYF.

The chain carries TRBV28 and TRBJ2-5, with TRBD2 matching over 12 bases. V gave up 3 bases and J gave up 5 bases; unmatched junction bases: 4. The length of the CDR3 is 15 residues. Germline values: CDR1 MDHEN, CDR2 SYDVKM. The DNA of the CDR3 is TGTGCCAGCAGTTTCGGACTAGCGGGATGGGAGACCCAGTACTTC. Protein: CASSFGLAGWETQYF.

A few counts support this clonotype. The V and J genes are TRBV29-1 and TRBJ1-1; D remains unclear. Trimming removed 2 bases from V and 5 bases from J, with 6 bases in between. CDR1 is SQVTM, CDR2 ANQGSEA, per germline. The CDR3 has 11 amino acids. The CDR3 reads CSVESWTEAFF. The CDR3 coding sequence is TGCAGCGTTGAATCATGGACTGAAGCTTTCTTT.

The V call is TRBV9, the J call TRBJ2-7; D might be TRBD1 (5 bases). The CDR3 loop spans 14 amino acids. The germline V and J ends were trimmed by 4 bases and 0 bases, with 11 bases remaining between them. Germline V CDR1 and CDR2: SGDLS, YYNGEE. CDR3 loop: CASSKGADSYEQYF. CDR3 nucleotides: TGTGCCAGCAGCAAAGGGGCCGACTCCTACGAGCAGTACTTC.

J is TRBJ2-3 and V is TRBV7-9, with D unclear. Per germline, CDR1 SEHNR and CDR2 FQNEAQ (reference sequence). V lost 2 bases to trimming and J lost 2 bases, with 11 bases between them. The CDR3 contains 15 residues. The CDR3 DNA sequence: TGTGCCAGCAGCTTAACGTACAGCCCCACAGATACGCAGTATTTT. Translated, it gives CASSLTYSPTDTQYF.

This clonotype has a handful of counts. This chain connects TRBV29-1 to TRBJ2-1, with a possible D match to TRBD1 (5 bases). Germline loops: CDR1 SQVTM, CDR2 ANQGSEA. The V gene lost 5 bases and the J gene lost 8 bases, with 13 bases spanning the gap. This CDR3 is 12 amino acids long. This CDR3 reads CSVRRARDEQFF. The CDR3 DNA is TGCAGCGTTCGTCGGGCCAGGGATGAGCAGTTCTTC.

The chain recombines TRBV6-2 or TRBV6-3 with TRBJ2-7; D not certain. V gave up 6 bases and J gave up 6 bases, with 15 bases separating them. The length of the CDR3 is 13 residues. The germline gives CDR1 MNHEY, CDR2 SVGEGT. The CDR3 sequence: CASSRWSTREQYF. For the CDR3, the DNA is TGTGCCAGCAGCCGCTGGAGTACGCGCGAGCAGTACTTC.

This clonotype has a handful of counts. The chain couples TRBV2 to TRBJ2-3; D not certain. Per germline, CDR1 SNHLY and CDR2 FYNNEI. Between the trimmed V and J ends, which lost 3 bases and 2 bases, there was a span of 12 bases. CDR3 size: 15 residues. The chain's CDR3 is CASSERQQPTDTQYF. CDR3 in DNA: TGTGCCAGCAGTGAGAGGCAGCAGCCCACAGATACGCAGTATTTT.

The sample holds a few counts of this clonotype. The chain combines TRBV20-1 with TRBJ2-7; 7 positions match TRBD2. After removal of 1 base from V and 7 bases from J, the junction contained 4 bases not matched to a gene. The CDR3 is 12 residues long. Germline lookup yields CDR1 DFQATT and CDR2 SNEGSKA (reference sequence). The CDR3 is CSARGPGGEQYF. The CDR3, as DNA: TGCAGTGCTAGAGGACCGGGGGGAGAGCAGTACTTC.

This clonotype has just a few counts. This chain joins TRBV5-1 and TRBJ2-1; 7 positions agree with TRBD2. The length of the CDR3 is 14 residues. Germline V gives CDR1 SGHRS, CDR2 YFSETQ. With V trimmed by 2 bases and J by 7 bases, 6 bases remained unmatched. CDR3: CASSFSGGTNEQFF. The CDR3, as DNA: TGCGCCAGCAGCTTCTCGGGGGGAACTAATGAGCAGTTCTTC.

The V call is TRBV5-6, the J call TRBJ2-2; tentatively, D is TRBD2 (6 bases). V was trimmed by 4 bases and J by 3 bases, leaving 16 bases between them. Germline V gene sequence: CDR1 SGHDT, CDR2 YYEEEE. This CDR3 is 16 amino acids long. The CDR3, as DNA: TGTGCCAGCAGCCTGGAGATAGCGGACTACACCGGGGAGCTGTTTTTT. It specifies CASSLEIADYTGELFF.

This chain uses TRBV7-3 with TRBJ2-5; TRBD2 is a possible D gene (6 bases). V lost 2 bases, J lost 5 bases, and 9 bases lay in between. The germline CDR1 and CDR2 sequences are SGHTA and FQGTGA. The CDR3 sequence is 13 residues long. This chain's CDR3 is CASSLEAGETQYF. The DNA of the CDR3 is TGTGCCAGCAGCTTAGAGGCGGGGGAGACCCAGTACTTC.

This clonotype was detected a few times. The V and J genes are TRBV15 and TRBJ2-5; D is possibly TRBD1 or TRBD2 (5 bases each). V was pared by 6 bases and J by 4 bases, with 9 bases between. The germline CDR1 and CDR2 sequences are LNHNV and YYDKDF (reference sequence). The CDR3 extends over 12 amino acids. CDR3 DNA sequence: TGTGCCACCAGGACAGAGGGAGAGACCCAGTACTTC. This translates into CATRTEGETQYF.

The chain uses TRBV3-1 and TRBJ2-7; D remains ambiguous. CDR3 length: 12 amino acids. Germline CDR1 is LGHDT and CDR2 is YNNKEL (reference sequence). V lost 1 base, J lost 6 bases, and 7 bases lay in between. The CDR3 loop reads CASSQVKAEQYF. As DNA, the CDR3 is TGTGCCAGCAGCCAAGTAAAGGCCGAGCAGTACTTC.

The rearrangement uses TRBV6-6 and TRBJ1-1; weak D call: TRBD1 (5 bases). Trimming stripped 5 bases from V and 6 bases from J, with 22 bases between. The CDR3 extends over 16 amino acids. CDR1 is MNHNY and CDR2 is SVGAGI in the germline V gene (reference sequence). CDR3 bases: TGTGCCAGCAGTCCTTATTGGGACCTCAACTACTCTGAAGCTTTCTTT. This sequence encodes CASSPYWDLNYSEAFF.

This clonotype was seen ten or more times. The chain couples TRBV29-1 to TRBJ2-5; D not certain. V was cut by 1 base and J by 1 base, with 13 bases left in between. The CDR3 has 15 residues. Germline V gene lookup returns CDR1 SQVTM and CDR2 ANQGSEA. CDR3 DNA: TGCAGCGTTGAAGCGGACCCTGGGATCCAAGAGACCCAGTACTTC. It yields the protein CSVEADPGIQETQYF.